Listed here are 22 T cell receptor beta chains from one sample, sequenced in a study of blood T cell repertoires in COVID-19. TCRdb's table, derived via immunoSEQ multiplex PCR, lists solely in-frame clones and lacks some. In the table there are some 200,000 clones, 80% of which are singletons. Sequenced: peripheral blood. Receptors originate from a woman aged 70-85 years with acute or convalescent COVID-19.

The V call is TRBV19, the J call TRBJ1-5; 7 nucleotides align to TRBD1. The CDR3 length is 18 residues. In germline, CDR1 is LNHDA, CDR2 SQIVND (reference sequence). V gave up 3 bases and J gave up 0 bases; unmatched junction bases: 11. The CDR3 sequence is CASSIQGDVWFSNQPQHF. DNA for the CDR3: TGTGCCAGTAGTATCCAGGGGGACGTTTGGTTTAGCAATCAGCCCCAGCATTTT.

In its sample, this clone was seen a few times. The V gene is TRBV15, the J gene TRBJ1-2; 8 positions match TRBD1. The trim removed 1 base at V and 7 bases at J, leaving 5 bases unmatched. Germline CDR1 is LNHNV and CDR2 is YYDKDF (reference sequence). The CDR3 extends over 14 amino acids. The CDR3 DNA follows: TGTGCCACCAGCAGAGGGACAGGGCGAGGTGGCTACACCTTC. Translating it yields CATSRGTGRGGYTF.

This chain connects TRBV2 to TRBJ2-1; 13 bases agree with TRBD2. Germline-derived CDR1 and CDR2 are SNHLY and FYNNEI. With 2 bases clipped from V and 1 base from J, the junction kept 11 bases outside the gene matches. The CDR3 runs to 20 residues. The CDR3 sequence: CASSEFPLAGGPGSYNEQFF. In DNA form, the CDR3 reads TGTGCCAGCAGTGAATTCCCACTAGCGGGAGGGCCGGGGTCCTACAATGAGCAGTTCTTC. The full variable domain, completed using reference TRBV2 and TRBJ2-1, is EPEVTQTPSHQVTQMGQEVILRCVPISNHLYFYWYRQILGQKVEFLVSFYNNEISEKSEIFDDQFSVERPDGSNFTLKIRSTKLEDSAMYFCASSEFPLAGGPGSYNEQFFGPGTRLTVL.

The chain has TRBV19 and TRBJ1-5; D perhaps matches TRBD1 (5 bases). The germline gives CDR1 LNHDA, CDR2 SQIVND (reference sequence). The CDR3 consists of 15 residues. V was pared by 10 bases and J by 0 bases, with 16 bases between. The CDR3 DNA follows: TGTGCCACCGAACCCTCAGGGTATAGCAATCAGCCCCAGCATTTT. As protein: CATEPSGYSNQPQHF.

This clone was detected a few times. The chain has TRBV19 and TRBJ1-5; D gene uncertain. The germline V gene encodes CDR1 LNHDA and CDR2 SQIVND (reference sequence). Trimming removed 6 bases from V and 0 bases from J, with 12 bases in between. The CDR3 spans 15 residues. The CDR3 sequence: CASSKGGHSNQPQHF. CDR3 nucleotide sequence: TGTGCCAGTAGCAAAGGCGGCCATAGCAATCAGCCCCAGCATTTT.

This clone has a single count. V and J are TRBV24-1 and TRBJ1-2; D is unresolved. The CDR3 loop spans 13 amino acids. Germline V CDR1 and CDR2: KGHDR, SFDVKD. Between the trimmed V and J ends, which lost 5 bases and 1 base, there was a span of 7 bases. The CDR3 region is CATSAGINYGYTF. CDR3 sequence (DNA): TGTGCCACCAGTGCGGGGATTAACTATGGCTACACCTTC.

This rearrangement joins TRBV18 to TRBJ2-7; perhaps TRBD1 as D (5 bases). Germline V lookup: CDR1 KGHSH, CDR2 LQKENI. V lost 3 bases and J 6 bases, leaving 12 bases between the germline ends. The length of the CDR3 is 13 residues. The CDR3, as DNA: TGTGCCAGCTCACCTTCAGGGTTCGTCGAGCAGTACTTC. Translation gives CASSPSGFVEQYF.

The chain uses TRBV5-1 and TRBJ2-3; D perhaps matches TRBD2 (6 bases). The CDR3 runs to 16 residues. Germline V lookup: CDR1 SGHRS, CDR2 YFSETQ. V gave up 1 base and J gave up 5 bases, with 17 bases separating them. The CDR3 sequence is CASSLLASGSEDTQYF. The CDR3 DNA is TGCGCCAGCAGCTTGTTGGCCAGCGGGTCGGAAGATACGCAGTATTTT.

V is TRBV21-1 and J is TRBJ2-7; TRBD1, the table's D call, was not compared with the DNA. TRBV21-1 is a recognized pseudogene. The CDR3 is made up of 13 amino acids. CDR3 in DNA: TGTGCCAGCAGCAAAGCCAGGTACTACGAGCAGTACTTC. Translation: CASSKARYYEQYF.

V usage is TRBV7-9 and J usage is TRBJ2-7, with 7 bases identical to TRBD1. With V trimmed by 5 bases and J by 3 bases, 13 bases remained unmatched. Germline lookup yields CDR1 SEHNR and CDR2 FQNEAQ (reference sequence). This CDR3 contains 16 residues. The CDR3 bases are TGTGCCAGCAGCCTATTCGGGGACAGTGGATTCTACGAGCAGTACTTC. It codes for CASSLFGDSGFYEQYF.

J is TRBJ1-1 and V is TRBV19; D remains unclear. V gave up 7 bases and J gave up 3 bases, with 18 bases separating them. CDR1 is LNHDA and CDR2 is SQIVND in the germline V gene (reference sequence). CDR3 length equals 15 residues. The CDR3 region is CASIRPRGKDTEAFF. DNA of the CDR3: TGTGCCAGTATCCGGCCGCGGGGAAAGGACACTGAAGCTTTCTTT.

On this clone: Its ends do not fully match the called genes, so a read error is possible. The J gene is TRBJ1-2, the V gene TRBV6-4; TRBD1 aligns across 7 bases. Germline V gene lookup returns CDR1 MRHNA and CDR2 SNTAGT. The CDR3 totals 10 residues. The chain's CDR3 is CASSVGQADF. The CDR3 coding sequence is TGTGCCAGCAGTGTAGGACAGGCCGACTTC.

The V gene is TRBV12-3 or TRBV12-4, the J gene TRBJ2-5, with D perhaps TRBD1 (5 bases). There are 12 residues in the CDR3. The V gene lost 10 bases and the J gene lost 4 bases, with 13 bases spanning the gap. CDR3 sequence: CATKGAGETQYF. The DNA of the CDR3 is TGTGCCACTAAAGGGGCTGGAGAGACCCAGTACTTC.

The chain uses TRBV2 and TRBJ2-2, with 7 bases that match TRBD2. CDR1 is SNHLY and CDR2 is FYNNEI in the germline V gene. The CDR3 has 15 amino acids. Losses at the gene ends were 4 bases for V and 5 bases for J; bases not matched to a gene: 7. This CDR3 is CASSGTGGETGELFF. CDR3 sequence (DNA): TGTGCCAGCAGTGGGACGGGAGGTGAGACCGGGGAGCTGTTTTTT. Combining the CDR3 with reference TRBV2 and TRBJ2-2 gives the whole variable domain EPEVTQTPSHQVTQMGQEVILRCVPISNHLYFYWYRQILGQKVEFLVSFYNNEISEKSEIFDDQFSVERPDGSNFTLKIRSTKLEDSAMYFCASSGTGGETGELFFGEGSRLTVL.

This sequence joins TRBV6-1 and TRBJ2-1; 8 positions match TRBD1. This CDR3 has 16 residues. Trimming at V came to 4 bases and at J to 3 bases, leaving 8 bases not matched to a gene. Germline-derived CDR1 and CDR2 are MNHNS and SASEGT. The CDR3 coding sequence is TGTGCCAGCAGTGGGACAGGGCGTCCAGTCTACAATGAGCAGTTCTTC. Residues: CASSGTGRPVYNEQFF.

V usage is TRBV19 and J usage is TRBJ1-5; D possibly corresponds to TRBD1 (5 bases). Germline V gene data show CDR1 as LNHDA and CDR2 as SQIVND (reference sequence). With 3 bases removed from V and 0 bases from J, the gap between germline ends came to 12 bases. The CDR3 is 16 amino acids. CDR3 amino acids: CASSIGWTLSNQPQHF. CDR3 DNA sequence: TGTGCCAGTAGTATCGGGTGGACACTTAGCAATCAGCCCCAGCATTTT.

This sequence joins TRBV27 and TRBJ2-1; 10 bases agree with TRBD2. Trimming removed 4 bases from V and 7 bases from J; junction bases left unmatched: 10. The germline V gene encodes CDR1 MNHEY and CDR2 SMNVEV (reference sequence). The CDR3 has 16 residues. The CDR3 sequence is CASSSLAGALRNEQFF. The CDR3 nucleotides are TGTGCCAGCAGTTCCCTAGCGGGAGCTCTCAGGAATGAGCAGTTCTTC.

As DNA, the CDR3 is TGTGCCAGCACCGCAGGGGGGTGGAACACTGAAGCTTTCTTT. This sequence encodes CASTAGGWNTEAFF. This chain uses TRBV7-9 with TRBJ1-1, with 7 bases fitting TRBD1. The V gene's germline CDR1 is SEHNR and CDR2 FQNEAQ (reference sequence). V was clipped by 7 bases and J by 1 base; unmatched bases: 6. The CDR3 runs 14 residues.

J is TRBJ2-7 and V is TRBV28; D remains ambiguous. Germline lookup yields CDR1 MDHEN and CDR2 SYDVKM. The CDR3 runs to 12 residues. The ends were cut back, 7 bases at V and 0 bases at J, with 7 bases in the middle. CDR3 sequence (DNA): TGTGCCAGCACCTACAGCTCCTACGAGCAGTACTTC. Amino acids: CASTYSSYEQYF. The full variable domain, with the rest looked up from reference TRBV28 and TRBJ2-7, is DVKVTQSSRYLVKRTGEKVFLECVQDMDHENMFWYRQDPGLGLRLIYFSYDVKMKEKGDIPEGYSVSREKKERFSLILESASTNQTSMYLCASTYSSYEQYFGPGTRLTVT.

V gene TRBV5-4 combines with J gene TRBJ2-1, with 11 bases lining up with TRBD2. Per the germline V gene, CDR1 is SGHNT and CDR2 is YYREEE (reference sequence). The J segment lost 7 bases and the V segment lost 5 bases, leaving 8 bases of the junction unmatched. The CDR3 length is 15 residues. The CDR3 here is CASRPGTSGRNEQFF. The CDR3 nucleotides read TGTGCCAGCAGACCCGGGACTAGCGGTCGGAATGAGCAGTTCTTC.

The V call is TRBV30, the J call TRBJ1-6, with TRBD1 matching over 7 bases. Trimming cost V 2 bases and J 3 bases; bases outside gene matches: 1. The germline CDR1 and CDR2 sequences are GTSNPN and SVGIG (reference sequence). This CDR3 spans 14 amino acids. The DNA of the CDR3 is TGTGCCTGGAGTCACAGGGGCTATAATTCACCCCTCCACTTT. This gives the protein CAWSHRGYNSPLHF.

This clone has more than one count but fewer than ten. This chain links TRBV27 with TRBJ2-2, with 9 nucleotides matching TRBD2. The CDR3 contains 18 residues. The J segment lost 1 base and the V segment lost 1 base, leaving 7 bases of the junction unmatched. Germline CDR1 MNHEY, CDR2 SMNVEV (reference sequence). CDR3 in DNA: TGTGCCAGCAGTTTATGGCAACGACTAGCGGAGAACACCGGGGAGCTGTTTTTT. Translated, it gives CASSLWQRLAENTGELFF.